The 22 T cell receptor beta chains below were found in one sample sequenced in a study of T cell responses to AZD1222 COVID-19 vaccine. The protocol was immunoSEQ multiplex PCR, while the TCRdb copy is restricted to in-frame clones and leaves out a portion. The sample holds some 85,000 clones, about 85% seen once. The material sequenced was peripheral blood, taken on day 0 of AZD1222 vaccination. The receptors were gathered from an adult in good health.

The J gene is TRBJ1-5, the V gene TRBV4-2; TRBD1 might be the D (6 bases). Germline V gives CDR1 LGHNA, CDR2 YNFKEQ. V dropped 5 bases and J dropped 5 bases, with 16 bases sitting between them. The CDR3 contains 15 residues. The CDR3 here is CASSGLRGRDQPQHF. Here the CDR3 DNA reads TGTGCCAGCAGCGGCCTCAGGGGTAGGGATCAGCCCCAGCATTTT.

This chain links TRBV16 with TRBJ1-5, with TRBD1 matching over 7 bases. This CDR3 spans 14 amino acids. Looked up from germline, CDR1 is KGHSY and CDR2 is FQNENV. V was pared by 2 bases and J by 5 bases, with 3 bases of the junction left unmatched. CDR3 DNA: TGTGCCAGCAGCCAAGACAGGGTTCATCAGCCCCAGCATTTT. Its protein product is CASSQDRVHQPQHF. Complete variable domain (other parts from reference TRBV16 and TRBJ1-5): GEEVAQTPKHLVRGEGQKAKLYCAPIKGHSYVFWYQQVLKNEFKFLISFQNENVFDETGMPKERFSAKCLPNSPCSLEIQATKLEDSAVYFCASSQDRVHQPQHFGDGTRLSIL.

The chain couples TRBV18 to TRBJ2-6, with D perhaps matching TRBD2 (6 bases). Germline lookup yields CDR1 KGHSH and CDR2 LQKENI. With 1 base removed from V and 4 bases from J, the gap between germline ends came to 17 bases. The CDR3 is 18 residues long. The CDR3 loop is CASSPLRKAGSGANVLTF. Here the CDR3 DNA reads TGTGCCAGCTCACCACTTAGAAAGGCGGGGTCGGGGGCCAACGTCCTGACTTTC.

The gene calls are TRBV2 and TRBJ2-7, with TRBD2 identical over 11 bases. The germline CDR1 and CDR2 sequences are SNHLY and FYNNEI. The CDR3 sequence is 13 residues long. V was clipped by 8 bases and J by 7 bases; unmatched bases: 7. In DNA form, the CDR3 reads TGTGCCAGCTCTCCTAGCGGGAGGAAGGAGCAGTACTTC. It yields the protein CASSPSGRKEQYF.

V gene TRBV3-1 (or the pseudogene TRBV3-2) combines with J gene TRBJ2-1; D is possibly TRBD2 (5 bases). Germline assignment: CDR1 LGHDT and CDR2 YNNKEL (reference sequence). V dropped 4 bases and J dropped 3 bases, with 16 bases sitting between them. The CDR3 loop spans 16 amino acids. This CDR3 reads CASSPQRELFYNEQFF. The CDR3, as DNA: TGTGCCAGCAGCCCCCAAAGGGAGTTATTCTACAATGAGCAGTTCTTC.

V and J are TRBV2 and TRBJ1-1; D gene uncertain. V was cut by 7 bases and J by 1 base, with 7 bases left in between. Germline CDR1 and CDR2: SNHLY and FYNNEI. This CDR3 region has 12 residues. CDR3 in DNA: TGTGCCAGCACCCTTGGGAACACTGAAGCTTTCTTT. It specifies CASTLGNTEAFF.

Only one count was recorded for this clone. The chain has TRBV4-2 and TRBJ2-3, with 10 bases identical to TRBD2. V lost 0 bases and J lost 2; bases outside the gene matches: 2. The CDR3 has 16 amino acids. The germline gives CDR1 LGHNA, CDR2 YNFKEQ. CDR3 region: CASSQETSGVTDTQYF. The CDR3 DNA sequence: TGTGCCAGCAGCCAAGAAACTAGCGGGGTCACAGATACGCAGTATTTT.

The chain combines TRBV19 with TRBJ2-1; the match to TRBD2 covers 9 bases. Germline V gives CDR1 LNHDA, CDR2 SQIVND (reference sequence). This CDR3 is built from 17 residues. J gave up 7 bases and V 1 base, and 11 bases lay outside the gene matches. The CDR3 DNA sequence: TGTGCCAGTAGTATAGTAGGTTGGCGGGAGGGCCTAAATGAGCAGTTCTTC. Encoded protein: CASSIVGWREGLNEQFF.

The chain has TRBV5-8 and TRBJ2-5, with unresolved D. This CDR3 spans 14 amino acids. Germline loops: CDR1 SGHTS, CDR2 YDEGEE. V shed 10 bases and J shed 0 bases, with 16 bases lying between them. DNA for the CDR3: TGTGCCTGCCGACTTGGGTGGTACCAAGAGACCCAGTACTTC. Translation gives CACRLGWYQETQYF.

V gene TRBV7-8 combines with J gene TRBJ1-3, with a weak D call TRBD1 (5 bases). V shed 3 bases and J shed 0 bases, with 18 bases lying between them. The CDR3 is made up of 18 amino acids. Per germline, CDR1 SGHVS and CDR2 FQNEAQ. This chain's CDR3 is CASSFGTGGQSSGNTIYF. As DNA, the CDR3 is TGTGCCAGCAGCTTCGGGACGGGGGGTCAGAGCTCTGGAAACACCATATATTTT.

The J gene is TRBJ1-4, the V gene TRBV7-9; D is uncertain. The CDR3 extends over 13 amino acids. Germline V gene data show CDR1 as SEHNR and CDR2 as FQNEAQ (reference sequence). The V end was cut by 1 base, the J end by 10 bases, with 10 bases between. The CDR3 DNA reads as TGTGCCAGCAGCTTAGATGAGGGCCTAAAACTGTTTTTT. Translating gives CASSLDEGLKLFF. Based on the CDR3 plus reference TRBV7-9 and TRBJ1-4, the full variable domain is DTGVSQNPRHKITKRGQNVTFRCDPISEHNRLYWYRQTLGQGPEFLTYFQNEAQLEKSRLLSDRFSAERPKGSFSTLEIQRTEQGDSAMYLCASSLDEGLKLFFGSGTQLSVL.

With respect to this clone: Mismatch with germline at one junction end may stem from a read error. The J gene is TRBJ2-2, the V gene TRBV5-1; D is perhaps TRBD2 (5 bases). CDR1 is SGHRS, CDR2 YFSETQ, per germline. This CDR3 has 11 residues. The CDR3 here is CTSSGTGELFF. CDR3 sequence (DNA): TGCACCAGCAGCGGAACCGGGGAGCTGTTTTTT.

The chain links TRBV2 to TRBJ2-5; D is possibly TRBD1 or TRBD2 (5 bases each). The CDR3 is made up of 12 amino acids. CDR1 is SNHLY, CDR2 FYNNEI, per germline. Trimming took 6 bases from V and 8 from J, leaving 13 bases between them. CDR3 bases: TGTGCCAGCAGGAGGGACCTCTCTACCCAGTACTTC. Amino acid sequence: CASRRDLSTQYF.

This clone was seen a single time. The V call is TRBV5-6, the J call TRBJ2-5; D is undetermined. The germline V gene encodes CDR1 SGHDT and CDR2 YYEEEE. This CDR3 region has 14 residues. V lost 2 bases to trimming and J lost 1 base, with 9 bases between them. The CDR3 reads CASSFYRFQETQYF. The CDR3 DNA reads as TGTGCCAGCAGCTTCTACCGATTCCAAGAGACCCAGTACTTC.

The chain has TRBV6-1 and TRBJ2-5; no clear D gene. Germline V gene data show CDR1 as MNHNS and CDR2 as SASEGT. With 0 bases removed from V and 5 bases from J, the gap between germline ends came to 7 bases. The CDR3 extends over 13 amino acids. CDR3 sequence: CASSEALGETQYF. In DNA, the CDR3 is TGTGCCAGCAGTGAAGCGCTTGGGGAGACCCAGTACTTC.

The J gene is TRBJ2-2, the V gene TRBV19; a possible D gene is TRBD2 (5 bases). Germline V gives CDR1 LNHDA, CDR2 SQIVND (reference sequence). V was trimmed by 4 bases and J by 7 bases, leaving 13 bases between them. This CDR3 comprises 14 residues. The CDR3 here is CASSRRGGVGELFF. The CDR3 nucleotides are TGTGCCAGTAGTAGACGTGGAGGCGTCGGGGAGCTGTTTTTT.

The rearrangement links TRBV3-1 (or the pseudogene TRBV3-2) to TRBJ1-2; no reliable D call. This CDR3 comprises 11 residues. Trimming pared 2 bases from V and 4 bases from J, leaving 2 bases between. Germline CDR1 is LGHDT and CDR2 is YNNKEL (reference sequence). The DNA for the CDR3 is TGTGCCAGCAGCCAATTCTATGGCTACACCTTC. Translation gives CASSQFYGYTF.

The chain carries TRBV19 and TRBJ1-4; TRBD1 agrees at 7 bases. CDR1 is LNHDA and CDR2 is SQIVND in the germline V gene (reference sequence). The J segment lost 10 bases and the V segment lost 6 bases, leaving 11 bases of the junction unmatched. The CDR3 loop spans 14 amino acids. CDR3 in DNA: TGTGCCAGTAGGGGAACAGGGGACGGAGGAAAACTGTTTTTT. This sequence encodes CASRGTGDGGKLFF.

This clone has only one observation. The chain carries TRBV14 and TRBJ2-4; TRBD1 agrees at 12 bases. The CDR3 consists of 14 residues. Germline assignment: CDR1 SGHDN and CDR2 FVKESK. V lost 4 bases and J lost 7; bases outside the gene matches: 2. CDR3 sequence reads: CASSRGQGANIQYF. CDR3 DNA sequence: TGTGCCAGCAGCCGGGGACAGGGGGCGAACATTCAGTACTTC.

The CDR3 loop reads CSRSGQGGSSEAFF. The CDR3 bases are TGCAGCCGCTCAGGACAGGGTGGAAGTTCTGAAGCTTTCTTT. The chain carries TRBV29-1 and TRBJ1-1; 8 bases align to TRBD1. The germline V gene has CDR1 SQVTM and CDR2 ANQGSEA. The CDR3 totals 14 residues. After removal of 8 bases from V and 6 bases from J, the junction contained 14 bases not matched to a gene.

The CDR3 coding sequence is TGTGCCAGCAGCTTAGCGCGGACAGGGACAGGCTACACCTTC. This codes for CASSLARTGTGYTF. The genes are TRBV7-8 and TRBJ1-2; 8 bases line up with TRBD1. Trimming cost V 0 bases and J 8 bases; bases outside gene matches: 5. Germline V gives CDR1 SGHVS, CDR2 FQNEAQ. This CDR3 has 14 amino acids.

This clone was observed a handful of times. The chain employs TRBV6-5 and TRBJ1-4; D may be TRBD1 (6 bases). Germline assignment: CDR1 MNHEY and CDR2 SVGAGI. V was shortened by 4 bases and J by 3 bases, with 12 bases between the two germline ends. This CDR3 spans 15 amino acids. CDR3 in amino acids: CASSSNRVSNEKLFF. CDR3 in DNA: TGTGCCAGCAGTTCCAACAGGGTTTCTAATGAAAAACTGTTTTTT.